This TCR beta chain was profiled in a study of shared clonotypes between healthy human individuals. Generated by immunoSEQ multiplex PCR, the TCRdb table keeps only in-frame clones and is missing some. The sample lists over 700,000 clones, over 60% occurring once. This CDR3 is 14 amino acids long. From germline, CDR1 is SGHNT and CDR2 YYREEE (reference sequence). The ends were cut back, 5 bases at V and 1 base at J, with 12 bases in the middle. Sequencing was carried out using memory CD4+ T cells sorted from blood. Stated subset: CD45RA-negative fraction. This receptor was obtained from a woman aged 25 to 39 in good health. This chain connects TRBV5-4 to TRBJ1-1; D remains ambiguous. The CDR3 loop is CASSLQSPNTEAFF. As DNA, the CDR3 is TGTGCCAGCAGTCTACAGTCCCCGAACACTGAAGCTTTCTTT.